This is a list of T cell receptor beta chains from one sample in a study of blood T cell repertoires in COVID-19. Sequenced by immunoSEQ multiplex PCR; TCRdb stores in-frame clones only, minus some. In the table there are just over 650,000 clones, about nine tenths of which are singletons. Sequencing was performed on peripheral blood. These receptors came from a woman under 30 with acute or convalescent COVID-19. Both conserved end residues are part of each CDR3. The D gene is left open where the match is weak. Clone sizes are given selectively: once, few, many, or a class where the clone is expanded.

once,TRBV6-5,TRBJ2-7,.,TGTGCCAGCAACACCTTGCTAGGCTCCTACGAGCAGTACTTC,CASNTLLGSYEQYF
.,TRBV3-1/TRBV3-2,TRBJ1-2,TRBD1,TGTGCCAGCAGCCTAAGTCGCCAGGGGGCAGGCTATGGCTACACCTTC,CASSLSRQGAGYGYTF
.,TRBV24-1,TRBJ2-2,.,TGTGCCACCAGTGATTTGGCGGGCGGGGAGCTGTTTTTT,CATSDLAGGELFF
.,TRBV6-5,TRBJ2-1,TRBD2,TGTGCCAGCAGGGATCCTAGCGGGGGGGCAGATGAGCAGTTCTTC,CASRDPSGGADEQFF
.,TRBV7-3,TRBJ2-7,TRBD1,TGTGCCAGCAGCTTAGGGGGGACAGGTCCGTACGAGCAGTACTTC,CASSLGGTGPYEQYF
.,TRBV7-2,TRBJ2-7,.,TGTGCCAGCAGCTTAGTAGGAGTTGAGCAGTACTTC,CASSLVGVEQYF
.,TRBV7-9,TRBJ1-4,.,TGTGCCAGCACCCGCGGACAGTCGAATGAAAAACTGTTTTTT,CASTRGQSNEKLFF
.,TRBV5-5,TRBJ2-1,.,TGTGCCAGCAGCTTGGTTCCGGACTCCCTCTCCAATGAGCAGTTCTTC,CASSLVPDSLSNEQFF
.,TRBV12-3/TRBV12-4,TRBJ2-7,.,TGTGCCAGCAGTTTGCTCCAGGGGTACGAGCAGTACTTC,CASSLLQGYEQYF
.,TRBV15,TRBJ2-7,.,TGTGCCACCAGCGCAGAGGGGGACGGTTCCTACGAGCAGTACTTC,CATSAEGDGSYEQYF
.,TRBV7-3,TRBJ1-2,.,TGTGCCAGCAGCTTGGGGGCCGGTAACTATGGCTACACCTTC,CASSLGAGNYGYTF
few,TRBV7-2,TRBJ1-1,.,TGTGCCAGCAGCTTAGTTACGGGGAACACTGAAGCTTTCTTT,CASSLVTGNTEAFF
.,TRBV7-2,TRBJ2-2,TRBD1,TGTGCCAGCAGCACGAGGACAGGAAGCACCGGGGAGCTGTTTTTT,CASSTRTGSTGELFF
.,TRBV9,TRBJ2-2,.,TGTGCCAGCAGCGTAGAGCCATCGAACACCGGGGAGCTGTTTTTT,CASSVEPSNTGELFF
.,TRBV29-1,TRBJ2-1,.,TGCAGCATCCGGGTCCAGAGCTCCTACAATGAGCAGTTCTTC,CSIRVQSSYNEQFF
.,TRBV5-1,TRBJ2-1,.,TGCGCCAGCAGCTTGGGGTGGGCCAATGAGCAGTTCTTC,CASSLGWANEQFF
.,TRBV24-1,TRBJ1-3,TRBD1,TGTGCCACCAGAGCTCGGGACAGCCACTCTGGAAACACCATATATTTT,CATRARDSHSGNTIYF
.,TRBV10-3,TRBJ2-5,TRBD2,TGTGCCATCAGTAGCCTAGCGGGGGGTGAGTCAGAGACCCAGTACTTC,CAISSLAGGESETQYF
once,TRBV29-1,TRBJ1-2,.,TGCAGCGTTGAAAGGGAGAACTATGGCTACACCTTC,CSVERENYGYTF
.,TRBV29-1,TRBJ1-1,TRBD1,TGCAGCGTTGCCGGGACAGCGAACACTGAAGCTTTCTTT,CSVAGTANTEAFF
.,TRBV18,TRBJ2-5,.,TGTGCCAGCTCACCACCCTTCCAGGTCAGCCAAGAGACCCAGTACTTC,CASSPPFQVSQETQYF
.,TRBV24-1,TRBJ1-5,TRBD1,TGTGCCACCAGCCCCGGGACAGGGAAAAGTCAGCCCCAGCATTTT,CATSPGTGKSQPQHF
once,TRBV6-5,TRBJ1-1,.,TGTGCCAGCAGTTTCCCGGGCGGAAAATCAGGGGCTTTCTTT,CASSFPGGKSGAFF
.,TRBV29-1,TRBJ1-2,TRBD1,TGCAGCGTTGATGGGATAGGGACAGGGGGCAATGGCTACACCTTC,CSVDGIGTGGNGYTF
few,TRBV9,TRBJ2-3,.,TGTGCCAGCAGCGTAGGTGTTAGCGGAACAGATACGCAGTATTTT,CASSVGVSGTDTQYF
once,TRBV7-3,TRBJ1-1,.,TGTGCCAGCAGCCTTACAGGGCCCACTGAAGCTTTCTTT,CASSLTGPTEAFF
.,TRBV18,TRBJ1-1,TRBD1,TGTGCCAGCTCACCCGGACAGGCAGGGAACACTGAAGCTTTCTTT,CASSPGQAGNTEAFF
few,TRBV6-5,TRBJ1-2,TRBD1,TGTGCCAGCACCATAAGGGGGCAGACCTATGGCTACACCTTC,CASTIRGQTYGYTF